This T cell receptor (beta chain) appears in the sequencing data of a study of CD8+CD57+ T cells in acquired aplastic anemia. Study outcomes and limitations: Significant differences in CD8+ Simpson's diversity were not observed between patients and controls.

The V segment lost 7 bases and the J segment 4 bases; nucleotides outside the gene matches: 10. The CDR3 covers 16 residues. Germline V CDR1 and CDR2: SNHLY, FYNNEI. According to the study, genomic DNA was the template for TCR beta VDJ and CDR3 profiling. TCRdb re-analysed the reads in MiXCR, keeping a single row per CDR3 protein. The repertoire holds 250,000 to 300,000 distinct CDR3 sequences, with 56% as singletons. As regards this clonotype: Antigen: not known.

The receptor's source is a human donor with severe aplastic anemia or a healthy control (not recorded which). The gene calls are TRBV2 and TRBJ2-5, with 12 positions matching TRBD1. Sequencing was done on a sample of sorted CD4+, CD8+, or CD8+CD57+ T cells (not recorded which) from PBMCs. CDR3 nucleotides: TGTGCCAGCATCGGCAGGGACAGGGGGCGCACAGAGACCCAGTACTTC. Protein sequence: CASIGRDRGRTETQYF.